The following is a T cell receptor beta chain sequence with its context. Its target is unknown. The data derive from a study of T cell responses to AZD1222 COVID-19 vaccine. General observations from the study: Most donors were white British, females outnumbered males, and clonal diversity was possibly underestimated. In all cases, repertoires were sampled only after the peak T cell response. Dominant at 160-218 and 743-854, vaccine-associated CD4 TCRs also spanned spike.

Generated by immunoSEQ multiplex PCR, the TCRdb table keeps only in-frame clones and is missing some. The top ten clones hold 0.95% to 1.1% of a sample with 190,000 or so clones, approximately 93% of them seen once. V dropped 1 base and J dropped 3 bases, with 10 bases sitting between them. Germline-derived CDR1 and CDR2 are SGHVS and FQNEAQ. The CDR3 loop spans 14 amino acids. Analyses pooled second doses at about 4 or about 12 weeks. Material: peripheral blood, obtained 28 days after the second AZD1222 dose. The clonotype originates from an adult who received the AZD1222 COVID-19 vaccine. The chain links TRBV7-8 to TRBJ2-7; tentatively, D is TRBD2 (6 bases). CDR3 sequence: CASSLEWTNYEQYF. DNA for the CDR3: TGTGCCAGCAGCTTAGAGTGGACTAACTACGAGCAGTACTTC.